This T cell receptor beta chain was found in a study of metastatic and nonmetastatic thyroid tumors. The ends lost 3 bases at V and 1 base at J; junction bases unmatched: 4. The germline V gene has CDR1 DFQATT and CDR2 SNEGSKA (reference sequence). The CDR3 covers 14 residues. Via MiXCR, TCRdb re-called the PCR reads. This sample has some 15,000 clones, with around 12% found just once. Prior to thyroid surgery, none of the patients had received any treatment. The sequence derives from a female donor with papillary thyroid cancer or a benign thyroid nodule (not recorded which). Some clones in this sample may be carry-over from other donors' samples. The gene calls are TRBV20-1 and TRBJ2-7, with 9 positions matching TRBD1. The sequenced sample was tumor tissue. The CDR3 reads CSASGTGQSYEQYF. CDR3 coding DNA: TGCAGTGCTAGTGGGACAGGGCAGTCCTACGAGCAGTACTTC.